The clone carrying this TCR beta chain turned up a few times. What it binds is not known. This sample was taken from a study of vaccination and CD4 T cells after COVID-19. The Oncomine TCR Beta short-read assay was applied to DNA of cultured CD4+ T cells. Researchers extracted genomic DNA from CD4+ T cells that had been cultured. TCRdb redid the calling of the PCR reads with MiXCR, one entry per CDR3 protein. The sample records about 4,400 distinct CDR3 sequences, approximately 20% being singletons. Described treatment: roughly 10-day PBMC culture with coronavirus spike peptide pools or control peptides (ViraFEST assay). The sequenced material came from CD4+ T cells from blood, cultured in vitro. The sequence derives from a human donor who had recovered from COVID-19.

In DNA form, the CDR3 reads TGTGCCAGCAGCTTAGCCATCGGACGGGGGGAAGTGCACGAGCAGTACTTC. It translates to CASSLAIGRGEVHEQYF. J is TRBJ2-7 and V is TRBV7-9, with TRBD2 matching over 7 bases. This CDR3 contains 17 residues. V was clipped by 0 bases and J by 5 bases; unmatched bases: 13. Germline V gives CDR1 SEHNR, CDR2 FQNEAQ (reference sequence).